This TCR beta chain was sequenced during a study of shared clonotypes between healthy human individuals (dated by TCRdb to 2018 to 2020). As for the study more broadly: The cohort comprised a couple of women and a few men aged 18 to 49 years. Per donor, three plates each were used for CD4 naive and CD4 memory, two for CD8 naive, and one for CD8 memory. To estimate repertoire size and how much clonotypes are shared between individuals, the study performed deep sequencing of blood TCR repertoires from roughly five healthy adults. To increase sequencing depth and limit assay-specific biases, TCR repertoire library preparation and sequencing were carried out by different laboratories using diverse techniques. Per donor, leukapheresis produced somewhere between about 0.94 and 9.5 billion PBMCs. General study outcomes and caveats: Sampling was restricted to blood, and TCR repertoires in tissues likely differ from the TCR repertoires found in blood. Across four donors, approximately 4.9% of naive CD4, roughly 3.5% of naive CD8, 2% to 2.5% of memory CD4, and approximately 0.4% of memory CD8 clonotypes were shared. The small number of donors limited the genetic and exposure-history diversity represented. Even with the large sequencing depth, rarefaction of the sorted-subset datasets indicated that sequencing was incomplete. Pairwise subsampling indicated that sequencing depth was expected to affect the degree of clonotype sharing among donors. Estimated clonotype richness was generally larger for naive than for memory subsets. Clonotypes shared by all four sorted-subset donors showed higher generation probabilities than non-shared clonotypes.

Via the germline V gene, CDR1 is SNHLY and CDR2 FYNNEI. Including cysteine and phenylalanine, the CDR3 has 16 amino acids. The only DNA kept is the CDR3, 48 bases in frame from the first base. Trimming takes 7 bases from V and 3 bases from J, and the germline ends sit 21 bases apart. Using the deep immunoSEQ assay, TCR CDR3 regions were amplified from genomic DNA by multiplex PCR. Genomic DNA extracted from each cell subset was distributed evenly over all wells of several immunoSEQ 96-well plates, and each plate served as one replicate. For sorted subsets, each replicate PCR was loaded with approximately 0.2 ug genomic DNA, equivalent to 32,000 or so T cell genomes. Purified libraries were quantified with a Qubit 3.0 fluorometer, sized on a Bioanalyzer 2100, and re-quantified with the KAPA Library Quantification kit. A separate single-read 150-cycle Illumina NextSeq 550 flow cell was used to sequence each immunoSEQ 96-well plate. From the authors' description of their analysis: The immunoSEQ output contained only junctional sequences without quality scores, so filtering could not match that applied to full-length reads. Sequences were annotated with PyIR, a Python wrapper for IgBLAST v1.9, using IMGT germline references to assign V/J genes and CDR3. Reads with weak V/J assignments (E-value above 1e-6), missing CDR3, stop codons, out-of-frame junctions, or ambiguous translated residues were removed. V3J clonotypes were defined by identical inferred V gene, J gene, and CDR3 amino acid sequence. Percentage overlap between repertoires was calculated by dividing the number of shared unique clonotypes by the size of the smaller repertoire. RTK rarefaction, the Chao1 estimator, and Recon v2.1 estimates of unobserved clonotypes were used to assess repertoire richness. For all TCRbeta clonotypes obtained by the gDNA method from a few donors, generation probabilities were computed with OLGA. Entries here come from immuneACCESS through TCRdb and include only in-frame sequences with V and J called. Some clones fail to appear in such tables; in the studies checked, an unresolved V gene covers under half of the shortfall, and the cause of the remainder is unknown. Clone size and V and J calls were adopted from that table, with D and trimming inferred from the DNA. The sample contains 1.5 million to 2.5 million clones, less than 95% of them found a single time. Roughly 1% of the sample rests with the top ten.

Notes on this clone: Its antigen is currently not known. No much larger clone exists at a distance of one base, and base qualities are not known.

CD8 naive samples consisted of CD45RO-negative cells that were positively selected for CCR7, yielding a CD45RA+CCR7+ population without TemRA cells. The donors were healthy, HIV-negative adults who had no recently reported acute infections or vaccinations. Every donor was a Caucasian adult living in Nashville, Tennessee, USA. Blood was collected by leukapheresis, and PBMCs were isolated by Ficoll-Histopaque density gradient centrifugation and then cryopreserved in liquid nitrogen vapor phase. Analytical flow cytometry was used to check the purity and quantity of each magnetically sorted T cell population. Each sorted fraction had its genomic DNA isolated and then quantified by UV absorbance on a Nanodrop 2000c.

The chain was built from TRBV2 and TRBJ2-5; the D region possibly corresponds to TRBD1 (5 bases align). This clonotype was obtained from a man in his late teens or twenties in good health. Sequenced sample: naive CD8+ T cells sorted from blood. Read against the paper, the sample's cell subset or site label means: CD45RA+CCR7+. The CDR3 protein is CASTWVPGHGEETQYF. The nucleotide sequence is given as TGTGCCAGCACCTGGGTACCTGGACATGGGGAAGAGACCCAGTACTTC.